The clone carrying this TCR beta chain was counted many times. Its specificity is unknown. The authors isolated at least 6 million PBMCs per sample. Per sample, extraction of total RNA gave at least 5.5 micrograms in every case. CDR1 SGHTA and CDR2 FQGNSA come from the germline V gene. CDR3 size: 12 residues. V was trimmed by 1 base and J by 4 bases, leaving 2 bases between them. This specimen belongs to a study of blood T cells in healthy people across ages. Study findings and constraints: The fall in TCR beta diversity per million T cells was roughly linear with age.

Through a sample-barcoded 5' primer and a J-beta primer mix, a second PCR was run for 7 to 11 cycles. Carrying 12 random nucleotides, a template-switch adaptor labeled each individual cDNA molecule. TCRdb called the 5' RACE reads again in MiXCR, with one record for every CDR3 protein. The sample has 700,000 or so distinct CDR3 sequences; less than 45% are singletons. The chain uses TRBV7-2 and TRBJ2-1; D not resolved. The TCR sequence derives from a man older than 75 in good health. The material sequenced was blood. The CDR3 nucleotides read TGTGCCAGCAGCTTAGTTTACAATGAGCAGTTCTTC. Translation gives CASSLVYNEQFF.